This record covers a single T cell receptor beta chain. TCR beta CDR3 region amplification was performed from RNA transcripts. HTBI primers were used for first-round RT-PCR of the TCR CDR3. TCRdb re-called the multiplex PCR reads through MiXCR, storing one row per CDR3 protein. Of roughly 720,000 distinct CDR3 sequences in the sample, 17% were seen once. This specimen comes from a study of T cells in Graves' hyperthyroidism and ophthalmopathy. Study background: Peripheral blood was acquired at first diagnosis, ahead of any therapy whatsoever.

Patients aged 18 to 65 had newly diagnosed hyperthyroidism that had lasted under 2 months. Researchers barred patients who had uncontrolled infection, other autoimmune disease, pregnancy or lactation. The clonotype originates from a man between 50 and 59 years old with Graves' hyperthyroidism. The specimen sequenced was blood.

This CDR3 reads CASSLTNSGRRNEQYF. The CDR3 bases are TGTGCCAGCAGCTTAACCAACAGCGGGAGAAGAAACGAGCAGTACTTC. The V call is TRBV7-9, the J call TRBJ2-7, with 8 bases lining up with TRBD2. Per the germline V gene, CDR1 is SEHNR and CDR2 is FQNEAQ (reference sequence). The ends lost 2 bases at V and 5 bases at J; junction bases unmatched: 11. The CDR3 has 16 amino acids.